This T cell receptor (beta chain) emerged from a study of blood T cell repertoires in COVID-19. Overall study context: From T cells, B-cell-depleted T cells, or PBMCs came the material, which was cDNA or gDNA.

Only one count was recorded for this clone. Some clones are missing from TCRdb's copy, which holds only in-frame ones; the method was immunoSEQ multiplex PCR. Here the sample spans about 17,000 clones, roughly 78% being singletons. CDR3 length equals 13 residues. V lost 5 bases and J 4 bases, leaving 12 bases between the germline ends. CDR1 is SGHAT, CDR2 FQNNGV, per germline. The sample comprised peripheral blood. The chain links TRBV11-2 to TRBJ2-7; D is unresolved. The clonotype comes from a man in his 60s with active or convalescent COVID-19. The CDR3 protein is CASSQSLEYEQYF. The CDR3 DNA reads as TGTGCCAGCAGCCAATCCCTTGAGTACGAGCAGTACTTC. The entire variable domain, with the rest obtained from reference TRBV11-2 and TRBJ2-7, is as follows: EAGVAQSPRYKIIEKRQSVAFWCNPISGHATLYWYQQILGQGPKLLIQFQNNGVVDDSQLPKDRFSAERLKGVDSTLKIQPAKLEDSAVYLCASSQSLEYEQYFGPGTRLTVT.